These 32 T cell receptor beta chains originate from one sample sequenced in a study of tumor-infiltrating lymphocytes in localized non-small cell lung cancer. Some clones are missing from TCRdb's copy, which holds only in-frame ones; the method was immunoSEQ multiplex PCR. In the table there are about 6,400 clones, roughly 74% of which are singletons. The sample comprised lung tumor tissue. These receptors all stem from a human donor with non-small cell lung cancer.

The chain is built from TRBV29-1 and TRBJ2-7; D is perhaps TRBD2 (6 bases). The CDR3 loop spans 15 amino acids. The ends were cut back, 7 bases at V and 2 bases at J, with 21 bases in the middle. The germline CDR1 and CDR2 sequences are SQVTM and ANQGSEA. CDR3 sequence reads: CSATVRRDGAYEQYF. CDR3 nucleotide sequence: TGCAGCGCCACGGTCAGGAGGGACGGGGCCTACGAGCAGTACTTC.

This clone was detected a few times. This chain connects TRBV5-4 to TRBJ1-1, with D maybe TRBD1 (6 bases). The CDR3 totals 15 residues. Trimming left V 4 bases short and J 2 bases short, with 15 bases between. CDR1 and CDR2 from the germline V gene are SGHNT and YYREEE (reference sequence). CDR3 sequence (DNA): TGTGCCAGCAGCGGGGGGGGCGAGCATAACACTGAAGCTTTCTTT. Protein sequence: CASSGGGEHNTEAFF.

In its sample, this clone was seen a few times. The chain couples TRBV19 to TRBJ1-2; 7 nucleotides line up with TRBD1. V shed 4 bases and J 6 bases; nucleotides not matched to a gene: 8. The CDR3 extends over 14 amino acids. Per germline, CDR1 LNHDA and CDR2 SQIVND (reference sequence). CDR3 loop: CASSNRDRGHGYTF. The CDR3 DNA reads TGTGCCAGTAGTAACCGGGACAGAGGGCATGGCTACACCTTC.

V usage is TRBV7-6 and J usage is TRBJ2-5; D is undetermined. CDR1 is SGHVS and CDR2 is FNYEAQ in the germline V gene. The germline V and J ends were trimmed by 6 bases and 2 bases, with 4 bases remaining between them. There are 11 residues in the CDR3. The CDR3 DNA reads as TGTGCCAGCAGGTATCAAGAGACCCAGTACTTC. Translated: CASRYQETQYF.

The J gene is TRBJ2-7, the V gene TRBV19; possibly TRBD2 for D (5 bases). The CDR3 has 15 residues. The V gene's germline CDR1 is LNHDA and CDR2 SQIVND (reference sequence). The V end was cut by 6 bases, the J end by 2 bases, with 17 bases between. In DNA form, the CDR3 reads TGTGCCAGTAGCCAAGGACGGGGAGAAACCTACGAGCAGTACTTC. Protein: CASSQGRGETYEQYF.

The CDR3 DNA follows: TGTGCGGCGTCACCGGAGAATGTCTACGAGCAGTACTTC. Residues: CAASPENVYEQYF. The J gene is TRBJ2-7, the V gene TRBV30; the D is unclear. CDR3 size: 13 residues. From germline, CDR1 is GTSNPN and CDR2 SVGIG (reference sequence). The full variable domain, rest sourced from reference TRBV30 and TRBJ2-7, is SQTIHQWPATLVQPVGSPLSLECTVEGTSNPNLYWYRQAAGRGLQLLFYSVGIGQISSEVPQNLSASRPQDRQFILSSKKLLLSDSGFYLCAASPENVYEQYFGPGTRLTVT.

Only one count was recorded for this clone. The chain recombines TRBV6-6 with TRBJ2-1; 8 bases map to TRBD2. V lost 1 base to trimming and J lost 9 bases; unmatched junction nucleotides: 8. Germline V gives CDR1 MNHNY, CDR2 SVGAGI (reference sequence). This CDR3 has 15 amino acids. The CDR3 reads CASSYLASGFVEQFF. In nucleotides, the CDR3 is TGTGCCAGCAGTTACTTGGCTAGCGGGTTTGTTGAGCAGTTCTTC.

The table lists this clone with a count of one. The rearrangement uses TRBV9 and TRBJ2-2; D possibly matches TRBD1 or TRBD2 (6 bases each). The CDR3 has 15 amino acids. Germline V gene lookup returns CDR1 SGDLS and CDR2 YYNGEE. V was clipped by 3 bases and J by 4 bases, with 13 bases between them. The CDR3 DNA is TGTGCCAGCAGCGCCCGGGGGCTGGGCACCGGGGAGCTGTTTTTT. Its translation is CASSARGLGTGELFF.

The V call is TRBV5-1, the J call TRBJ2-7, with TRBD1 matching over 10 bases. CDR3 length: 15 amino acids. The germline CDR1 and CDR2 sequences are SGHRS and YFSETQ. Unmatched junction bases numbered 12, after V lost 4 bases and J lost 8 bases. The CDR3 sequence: CASSPGQGTYDKQYF. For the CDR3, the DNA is TGCGCCAGCAGCCCGGGACAGGGGACCTACGACAAGCAGTACTTC.

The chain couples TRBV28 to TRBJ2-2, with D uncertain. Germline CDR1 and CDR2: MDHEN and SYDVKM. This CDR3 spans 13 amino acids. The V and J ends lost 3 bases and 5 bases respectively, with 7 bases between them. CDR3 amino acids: CASSFRITGELFF. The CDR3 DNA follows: TGTGCCAGCAGTTTTAGGATTACCGGGGAGCTGTTTTTT. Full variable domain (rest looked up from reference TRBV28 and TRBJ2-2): DVKVTQSSRYLVKRTGEKVFLECVQDMDHENMFWYRQDPGLGLRLIYFSYDVKMKEKGDIPEGYSVSREKKERFSLILESASTNQTSMYLCASSFRITGELFFGEGSRLTVL.

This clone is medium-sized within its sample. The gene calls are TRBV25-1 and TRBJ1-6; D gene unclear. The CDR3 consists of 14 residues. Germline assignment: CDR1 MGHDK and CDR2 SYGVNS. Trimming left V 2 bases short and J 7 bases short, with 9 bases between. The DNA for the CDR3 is TGTGCCAGCAGTGAACGGTGGCAAAATTCACCCCTCCACTTT. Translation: CASSERWQNSPLHF.

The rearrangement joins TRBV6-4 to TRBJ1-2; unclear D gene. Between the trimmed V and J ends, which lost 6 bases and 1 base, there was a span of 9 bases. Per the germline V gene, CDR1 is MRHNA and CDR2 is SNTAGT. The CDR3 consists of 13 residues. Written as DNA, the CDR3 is TGTGCCAGCAGCGCCGGCCTTAACTATGGCTACACCTTC. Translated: CASSAGLNYGYTF.

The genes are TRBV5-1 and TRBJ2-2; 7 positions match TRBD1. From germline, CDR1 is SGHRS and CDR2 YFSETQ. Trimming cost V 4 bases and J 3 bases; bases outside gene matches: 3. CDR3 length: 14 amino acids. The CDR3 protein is CASSQGQHTGELFF. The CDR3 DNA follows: TGCGCCAGCAGCCAGGGACAGCACACCGGGGAGCTGTTTTTT.

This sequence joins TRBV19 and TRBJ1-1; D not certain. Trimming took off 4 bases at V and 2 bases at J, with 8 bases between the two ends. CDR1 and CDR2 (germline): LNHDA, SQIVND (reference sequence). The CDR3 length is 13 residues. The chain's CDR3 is CASSTVPNTEAFF. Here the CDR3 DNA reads TGTGCCAGTAGTACAGTACCCAACACTGAAGCTTTCTTT.

The CDR3 is CASSPGLAGEETQYF. The CDR3 nucleotides read TGTGCCAGCAGCCCAGGGCTAGCGGGGGAAGAGACCCAGTACTTC. The rearrangement links TRBV5-4 to TRBJ2-5; TRBD2 matches at 10 bases. With 4 bases clipped from V and 3 bases from J, the junction kept 6 bases outside the gene matches. Germline loops: CDR1 SGHNT, CDR2 YYREEE (reference sequence). This CDR3 is built from 15 residues.

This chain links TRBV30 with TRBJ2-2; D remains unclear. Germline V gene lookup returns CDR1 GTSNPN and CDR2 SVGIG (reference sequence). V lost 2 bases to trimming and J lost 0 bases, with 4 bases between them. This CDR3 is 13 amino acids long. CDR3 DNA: TGTGCCTGGAGTCCCCCGAACACCGGGGAGCTGTTTTTT. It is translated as CAWSPPNTGELFF.

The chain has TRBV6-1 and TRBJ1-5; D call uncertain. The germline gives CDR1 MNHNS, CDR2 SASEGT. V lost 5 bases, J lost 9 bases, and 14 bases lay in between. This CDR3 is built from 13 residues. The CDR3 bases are TGTGCCAGCAGTCCGGGTCCCCCCAGGCCCCAGCATTTT. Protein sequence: CASSPGPPRPQHF.

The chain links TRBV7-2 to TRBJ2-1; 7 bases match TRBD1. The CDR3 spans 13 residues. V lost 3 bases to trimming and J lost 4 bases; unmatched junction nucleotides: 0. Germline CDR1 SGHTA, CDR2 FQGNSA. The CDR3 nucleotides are TGTGCCAGCAGCTTGGACAGGTACAATGAGCAGTTCTTC. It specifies CASSLDRYNEQFF.

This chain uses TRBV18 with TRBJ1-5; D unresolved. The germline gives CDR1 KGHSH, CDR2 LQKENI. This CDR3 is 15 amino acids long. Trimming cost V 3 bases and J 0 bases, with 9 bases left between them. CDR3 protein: CASSPYQSSNQPQHF. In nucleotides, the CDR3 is TGTGCCAGCTCACCGTACCAGAGTAGCAATCAGCCCCAGCATTTT.

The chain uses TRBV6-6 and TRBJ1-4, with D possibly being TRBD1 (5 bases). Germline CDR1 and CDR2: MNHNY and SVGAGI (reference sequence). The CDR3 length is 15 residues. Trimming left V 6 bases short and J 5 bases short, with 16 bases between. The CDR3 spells CASSAKGISNEKLFF. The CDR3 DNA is TGTGCCAGCAGCGCCAAGGGGATATCAAATGAAAAACTGTTTTTT.

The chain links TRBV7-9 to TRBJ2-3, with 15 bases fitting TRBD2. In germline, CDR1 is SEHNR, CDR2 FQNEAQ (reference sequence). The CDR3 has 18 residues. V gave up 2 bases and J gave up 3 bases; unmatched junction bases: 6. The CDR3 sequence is CASSLRGTSGRRTDTQYF. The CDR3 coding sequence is TGTGCCAGCAGCTTACGTGGGACTAGCGGGAGGAGAACAGATACGCAGTATTTT.

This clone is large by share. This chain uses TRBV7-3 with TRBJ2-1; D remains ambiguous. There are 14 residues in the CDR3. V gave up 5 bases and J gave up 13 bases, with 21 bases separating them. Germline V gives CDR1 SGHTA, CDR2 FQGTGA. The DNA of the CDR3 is TGTGCCAGCAGCCCTCAGGCCCATCTAGATTCCCAGTTCTTC. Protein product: CASSPQAHLDSQFF.

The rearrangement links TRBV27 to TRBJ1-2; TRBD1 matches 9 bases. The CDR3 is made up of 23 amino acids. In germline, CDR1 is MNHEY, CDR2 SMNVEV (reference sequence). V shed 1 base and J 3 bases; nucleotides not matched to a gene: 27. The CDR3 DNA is TGTGCCAGCAGTTTATTCTATAGTTCGTGGTTGAAAGCACAGGGGGCAATTGACTATGGCTACACCTTC. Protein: CASSLFYSSWLKAQGAIDYGYTF.

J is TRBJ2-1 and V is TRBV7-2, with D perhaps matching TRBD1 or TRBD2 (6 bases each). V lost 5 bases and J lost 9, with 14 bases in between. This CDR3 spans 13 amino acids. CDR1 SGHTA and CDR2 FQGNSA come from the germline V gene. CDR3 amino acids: CASSAWGAGEQFF. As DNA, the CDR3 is TGTGCCAGCAGCGCGTGGGGGGCCGGTGAGCAGTTCTTC. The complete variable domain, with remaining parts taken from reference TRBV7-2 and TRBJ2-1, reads GAGVSQSPSNKVTEKGKDVELRCDPISGHTALYWYRQSLGQGLEFLIYFQGNSAPDKSGLPSDRFSAERTGGSVSTLTIQRTQQEDSAVYLCASSAWGAGEQFFGPGTRLTVL.

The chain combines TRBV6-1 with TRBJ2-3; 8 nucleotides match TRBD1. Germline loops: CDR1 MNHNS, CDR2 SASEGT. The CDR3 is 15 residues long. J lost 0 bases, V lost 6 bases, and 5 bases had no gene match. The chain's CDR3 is CASRRTGLSTDTQYF. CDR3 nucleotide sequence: TGTGCCAGCAGACGGACAGGGCTTAGCACAGATACGCAGTATTTT.

This CDR3 is CASSVSSLRGTEAFF. CDR3 DNA: TGTGCCAGCAGCGTTAGCAGCCTTCGAGGCACTGAAGCTTTCTTT. The gene calls are TRBV7-2 and TRBJ1-1; no clear D. The germline V and J ends were trimmed by 5 bases and 4 bases, with 17 bases remaining between them. Germline CDR1 SGHTA, CDR2 FQGNSA. The CDR3 sequence is 15 residues long.

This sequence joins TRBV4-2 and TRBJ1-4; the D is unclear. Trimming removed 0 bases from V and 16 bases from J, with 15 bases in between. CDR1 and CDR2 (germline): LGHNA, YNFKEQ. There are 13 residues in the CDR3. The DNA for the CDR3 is TGTGCCAGCAGCCAAGATCCCCTAGGGATAAGGTTTTTT. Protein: CASSQDPLGIRFF.

CDR3 sequence reads: CASSLIGGGTEAFF. For the CDR3, the DNA is TGTGCCAGCAGCTTGATAGGGGGGGGCACTGAAGCTTTCTTT. The V and J genes are TRBV7-3 and TRBJ1-1, with D possibly TRBD1 on 6 matching bases. This CDR3 spans 14 amino acids. From germline, CDR1 is SGHTA and CDR2 FQGTGA. V lost 3 bases, J lost 4 bases, and 12 bases lay in between.

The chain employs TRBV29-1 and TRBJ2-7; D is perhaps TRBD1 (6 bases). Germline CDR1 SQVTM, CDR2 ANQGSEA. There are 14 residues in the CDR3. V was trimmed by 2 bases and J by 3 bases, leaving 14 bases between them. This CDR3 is CSVETPGAGYEQYF. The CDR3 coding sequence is TGCAGCGTTGAAACCCCAGGGGCGGGCTACGAGCAGTACTTC.

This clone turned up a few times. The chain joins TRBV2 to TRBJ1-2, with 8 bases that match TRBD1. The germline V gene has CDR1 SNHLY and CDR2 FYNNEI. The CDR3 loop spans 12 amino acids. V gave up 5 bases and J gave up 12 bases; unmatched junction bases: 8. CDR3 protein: CASSTTGALDTF. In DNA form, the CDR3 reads TGTGCCAGCAGTACGACAGGGGCCCTTGACACCTTC.

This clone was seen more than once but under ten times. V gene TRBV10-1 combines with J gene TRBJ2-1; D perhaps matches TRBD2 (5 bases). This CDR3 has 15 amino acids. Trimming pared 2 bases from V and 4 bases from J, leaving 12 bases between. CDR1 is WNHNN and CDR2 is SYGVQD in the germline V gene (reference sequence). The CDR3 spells CASSEVGGLYNEQFF. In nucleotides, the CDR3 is TGCGCCAGCAGTGAGGTGGGCGGACTGTACAATGAGCAGTTCTTC.

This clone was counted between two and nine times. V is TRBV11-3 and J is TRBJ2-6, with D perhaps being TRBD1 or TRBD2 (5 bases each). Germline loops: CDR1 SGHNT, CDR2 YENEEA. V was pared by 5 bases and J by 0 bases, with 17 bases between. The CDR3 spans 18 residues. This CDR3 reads CASSAGAGKFSGANVLTF. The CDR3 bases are TGTGCCAGCAGCGCCGGGGCCGGAAAATTCTCTGGGGCCAACGTCCTGACTTTC.